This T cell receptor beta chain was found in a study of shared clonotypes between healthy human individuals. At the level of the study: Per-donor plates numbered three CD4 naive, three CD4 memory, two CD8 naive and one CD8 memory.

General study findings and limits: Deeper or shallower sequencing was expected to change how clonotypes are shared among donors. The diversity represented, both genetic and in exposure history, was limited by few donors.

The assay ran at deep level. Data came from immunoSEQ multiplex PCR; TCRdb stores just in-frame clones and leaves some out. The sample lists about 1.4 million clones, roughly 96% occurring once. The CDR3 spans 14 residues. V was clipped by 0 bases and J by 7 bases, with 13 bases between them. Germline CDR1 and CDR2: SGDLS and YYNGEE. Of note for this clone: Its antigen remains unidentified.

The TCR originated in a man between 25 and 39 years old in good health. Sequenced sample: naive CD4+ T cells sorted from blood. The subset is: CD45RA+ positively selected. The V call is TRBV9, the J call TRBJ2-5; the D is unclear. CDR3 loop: CASSVESELGTQYF. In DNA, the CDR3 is TGTGCCAGCAGCGTAGAGTCCGAACTGGGGACCCAGTACTTC.